These 27 T cell receptor beta chains were all obtained from the same sample, sequenced in a study of identical twins. Via MiXCR, TCRdb re-called the 5' RACE reads, giving one row per CDR3 protein. Of just under 550,000 distinct CDR3 sequences in the sample, 13% to 15% are singletons; the top ten hold around 0.4%. The sample was also linked to a second study, of yellow fever vaccine responses in identical twins.

Sequenced input: CD4+ T cells sorted from blood. The receptors originated from a woman aged 18-29 years in good health.

The chain carries TRBV21-1 and TRBJ2-7; TRBD1 reflects the table's D call only, with no check against the DNA. TRBV21-1 is listed as a pseudogene. This CDR3 spans 15 amino acids. The CDR3 loop is CASSKAQTESYEQYV. The CDR3 nucleotides are TGTGCCAGCAGCAAAGCACAGACAGAATCCTACGAGCAGTACGTC.

This clonotype showed up just a few times. The chain recombines TRBV10-3 with TRBJ2-5; D may be TRBD1 (6 bases). Trimming stripped 2 bases from V and 7 bases from J, with 14 bases between. The CDR3 contains 14 residues. CDR1 and CDR2 (germline): ENHRY, SYGVKD. The CDR3 region is CAISEAGAEATQYF. CDR3 in DNA: TGTGCCATCAGTGAGGCAGGGGCAGAGGCGACCCAGTACTTC.

The V call is TRBV6-5, the J call TRBJ2-3, with 9 bases that match TRBD1. The CDR3 contains 18 residues. V dropped 2 bases and J dropped 0; count of bases not matched to a gene: 9. The germline CDR1 and CDR2 sequences are MNHEY and SVGAGI. The CDR3 coding sequence is TGTGCCAGCAGTTACGGACAGGGGAGAAGGACTAGCACAGATACGCAGTATTTT. As protein: CASSYGQGRRTSTDTQYF.

The CDR3 region has the DNA TGTGCCAGCAGTTATCCCCGGACCACTGAAGCTTTCTTT. This gives the protein CASSYPRTTEAFF. The chain recombines TRBV12-3 or TRBV12-4 with TRBJ1-1; no definite D call. Trimming shortened V by 4 bases and J by 4 bases, and 10 bases separated the two germline ends. The CDR3 has 13 amino acids.

In its sample, this clonotype was seen a few times. The chain joins TRBV11-2 to TRBJ2-1, with D hard to call. Germline CDR1 reads SGHAT; CDR2 reads FQNNGV. The CDR3 has 12 amino acids. The V and J ends lost 0 bases and 7 bases respectively, with 4 bases between them. In DNA form, the CDR3 reads TGTGCCAGCAGCTTAGAGTGGAATGAGCAGTTCTTC. This codes for CASSLEWNEQFF. Full variable domain (outside the CDR3, taken from reference TRBV11-2 and TRBJ2-1): EAGVAQSPRYKIIEKRQSVAFWCNPISGHATLYWYQQILGQGPKLLIQFQNNGVVDDSQLPKDRFSAERLKGVDSTLKIQPAKLEDSAVYLCASSLEWNEQFFGPGTRLTVL.

This clonotype has only a few counts. The gene calls are TRBV6-1 and TRBJ2-2, with a tentative D call TRBD1 (6 bases). The CDR3 is made up of 15 amino acids. The V gene's germline CDR1 is MNHNS and CDR2 SASEGT. Trimming removed 6 bases at V and 0 bases at J, with 11 bases between. The CDR3: CASRTGQANTGELFF. CDR3 bases: TGTGCCAGCAGGACGGGACAAGCGAACACCGGGGAGCTGTTTTTT.

The chain is built from TRBV12-3 or TRBV12-4 and TRBJ1-5, with TRBD1 as a possible D gene (5 bases). CDR3 length: 14 residues. V lost 3 bases to trimming and J lost 10 bases, with 16 bases between them. The chain's CDR3 is CASSFQTPGGPQHF. CDR3 DNA sequence: TGTGCCAGCAGTTTTCAAACCCCCGGGGGACCCCAGCATTTT.

This clonotype has more than one count but fewer than ten. The chain couples TRBV20-1 to TRBJ2-5; 9 bases are a match to TRBD1. V shed 3 bases, J shed 4 bases, and the junction held 6 bases outside the gene matches. CDR3 size: 14 residues. Germline CDR1 DFQATT, CDR2 SNEGSKA (reference sequence). This CDR3 reads CSASSGTGLETQYF. The CDR3 nucleotides are TGCAGTGCTAGTTCCGGGACAGGGTTAGAGACCCAGTACTTC.

The chain is built from TRBV29-1 and TRBJ2-5, with 8 bases that match TRBD1. Germline CDR1 SQVTM, CDR2 ANQGSEA. Germline trimming cut 6 bases from V and 4 bases from J; bases unmatched to any gene: 4. This CDR3 contains 12 residues. The CDR3 DNA follows: TGCAGCGTCGCGACAGGGGTAGAGACCCAGTACTTC. This sequence encodes CSVATGVETQYF.

V usage is TRBV10-2 and J usage is TRBJ2-1, with D hard to call. CDR1 WSHSY and CDR2 SAAADI come from the germline V gene. The CDR3 has 12 residues. The V end was cut by 0 bases, the J end by 11 bases, with 8 bases between. CDR3 region: CASSESSTKQFF. DNA of the CDR3: TGCGCCAGCAGTGAGTCCTCTACAAAGCAGTTCTTC.

This chain links TRBV11-1 with TRBJ2-2, with 12 positions matching TRBD2. V shed 5 bases, J shed 0 bases, and the junction held 7 bases outside the gene matches. From germline, CDR1 is SGHAT and CDR2 FQDESV (reference sequence). This CDR3 is 18 amino acids long. The CDR3 nucleotides read TGTGCCAGCAGCCCACGACTAGCGGGGGATACGAACACCGGGGAGCTGTTTTTT. Protein: CASSPRLAGDTNTGELFF. Variable domain in full (rest from reference TRBV11-1 and TRBJ2-2): EAEVAQSPRYKITEKSQAVAFWCDPISGHATLYWYRQILGQGPELLVQFQDESVVDDSQLPKDRFSAERLKGVDSTLKIQPAELGDSAMYLCASSPRLAGDTNTGELFFGEGSRLTVL.

This clonotype has just a few counts. This chain links TRBV21-1 with TRBJ1-1. TRBV21-1 constitutes a pseudogene. The CDR3 sequence is 12 residues long. CDR3 loop: CASSQSFTEAFF. As DNA, the CDR3 is TGTGCCAGCAGCCAGAGTTTTACTGAAGCTTTCTTT.

This clonotype was observed a few times. V is TRBV2 and J is TRBJ1-2; D uncertain. The ends were cut back, 9 bases at V and 4 bases at J, with 18 bases in the middle. This CDR3 has 14 amino acids. CDR1 SNHLY and CDR2 FYNNEI come from the germline V gene. CDR3 bases: TGTGCCAGTCGGGGTCAACCCGTGATCTATGGCTACACCTTC. Protein: CASRGQPVIYGYTF.

The V and J genes are TRBV29-1 and TRBJ2-5; D call uncertain. The CDR3 extends over 12 amino acids. V shed 3 bases and J shed 2 bases, with 7 bases lying between them. CDR1 is SQVTM, CDR2 ANQGSEA, per germline. In DNA form, the CDR3 reads TGCAGCGTTGACAACAGTCAAGAGACCCAGTACTTC. Its protein is CSVDNSQETQYF. The full variable domain, rest sourced from reference TRBV29-1 and TRBJ2-5, is SAVISQKPSRDICQRGTSLTIQCQVDSQVTMMFWYRQQPGQSLTLIATANQGSEATYESGFVIDKFPISRPNLTFSTLTVSNMSPEDSSIYLCSVDNSQETQYFGPGTRLLVL.

This rearrangement joins TRBV24-1 to TRBJ2-1; D is unresolved. Germline CDR1 KGHDR, CDR2 SFDVKD. V lost 0 bases, J lost 5 bases, and 16 bases lay in between. This CDR3 has 17 residues. CDR3 nucleotide sequence: TGTGCCACCAGTGATTTGGTAAAAACCGGAGCCCACAATGAGCAGTTCTTC. As protein: CATSDLVKTGAHNEQFF.

The chain joins TRBV29-1 to TRBJ2-3; no firm D call. Trimming left V 3 bases short and J 2 bases short, with 9 bases between. Germline CDR1 reads SQVTM; CDR2 reads ANQGSEA. This CDR3 has 13 residues. For the CDR3, the DNA is TGCAGCGTTGAGACGCGTTTCACAGATACGCAGTATTTT. Translating gives CSVETRFTDTQYF.

In this sample, this clonotype turned up a few times. Possible read error: a much larger clone is one base away. The rearrangement joins TRBV5-1 to TRBJ1-4; tentative D call: TRBD1 (5 bases). V was pared by 2 bases and J by 0 bases, with 8 bases between. From germline, CDR1 is SGHRS and CDR2 YFSETQ. The CDR3 sequence is 15 residues long. The CDR3, as DNA: TGCGCCAGCAGCTTTACCAGGGCAACTAATGAAAAACTGTTTTTT. Translated, it gives CASSFTRATNEKLFF.

The rearrangement joins TRBV29-1 to TRBJ2-7, with D perhaps TRBD1 (6 bases). Per the germline V gene, CDR1 is SQVTM and CDR2 is ANQGSEA. The CDR3 is 14 amino acids. Trimming stripped 3 bases from V and 1 base from J, with 13 bases between. CDR3 DNA sequence: TGCAGCGTTGAGACGGGACACAGTTCCTACGAGCAGTACTTC. This gives the protein CSVETGHSSYEQYF.

On this clonotype itself: Relative to the germline gene, one junction end is altered; a read error may explain this. The chain employs TRBV28 and TRBJ2-3; D is undetermined. Germline V CDR1 and CDR2: MDHEN, SYDVKM. This CDR3 has 15 amino acids. CDR3 region: CASSSRQVGTVTQYF. The CDR3 coding sequence is TGTGCCAGCAGTTCTAGACAAGTAGGCACAGTTACGCAGTATTTT.

This clonotype was seen ten or more times. The rearrangement links TRBV29-1 to TRBJ2-7, with 9 bases aligning to TRBD1. After removal of 4 bases from V and 2 bases from J, the junction contained 6 bases not matched to a gene. Germline lookup yields CDR1 SQVTM and CDR2 ANQGSEA. The CDR3 is 14 residues long. CDR3 sequence reads: CSVGKGQGTYEQYF. The CDR3 DNA sequence: TGCAGCGTTGGCAAAGGACAGGGGACCTACGAGCAGTACTTC.

In this sample, this clonotype turned up many times. This rearrangement joins TRBV3-1 to TRBJ2-1, with D possibly matching TRBD2 (5 bases). Trimming removed 3 bases from V and 7 bases from J, with 22 bases in between. The CDR3 totals 17 residues. Looked up from germline, CDR1 is LGHDT and CDR2 is YNNKEL (reference sequence). The CDR3 loop reads CASSHQRGLRGGNEQFF. CDR3 nucleotides: TGTGCCAGCAGCCACCAACGGGGTTTGAGAGGTGGGAATGAGCAGTTCTTC.

V and J are TRBV12-3 or TRBV12-4 and TRBJ1-4; tentative D call: TRBD1 (6 bases). There are 15 residues in the CDR3. Trimming took 4 bases from V and 1 from J, leaving 10 bases between them. This CDR3 is CASSSLQGTNEKLFF. CDR3 in DNA: TGTGCCAGCAGTTCCCTACAGGGAACTAATGAAAAACTGTTTTTT.

This clonotype was found a few times. The chain uses TRBV5-1 and TRBJ2-2; D not certain. Trimming took off 1 base at V and 3 bases at J, with 10 bases between the two ends. This CDR3 is 15 amino acids long. Germline lookup yields CDR1 SGHRS and CDR2 YFSETQ. CDR3 loop: CASSLWGADTGELFF. DNA of the CDR3: TGCGCCAGCAGCTTGTGGGGTGCCGACACCGGGGAGCTGTTTTTT. The variable domain in full, completed from reference TRBV5-1 and TRBJ2-2, reads KAGVTQTPRYLIKTRGQQVTLSCSPISGHRSVSWYQQTPGQGLQFLFEYFSETQRNKGNFPGRFSGRQFSNSRSEMNVSTLELGDSALYLCASSLWGADTGELFFGEGSRLTVL.

At least ten counts were recorded for this clonotype. The rearrangement joins TRBV3-1 to TRBJ2-3; no clear D gene. This CDR3 is 12 amino acids long. The V end lost 3 bases, the J end lost 2 bases, and 3 bases lay between the germline ends. Germline CDR1 LGHDT, CDR2 YNNKEL (reference sequence). The CDR3 region is CASSHLTDTQYF. CDR3 DNA sequence: TGTGCCAGCAGCCACCTCACAGATACGCAGTATTTT.

This clonotype was observed a handful of times. The rearrangement joins TRBV11-2 to TRBJ2-1; TRBD2 matches 7 bases. This CDR3 is built from 16 residues. V lost 2 bases to trimming and J lost 7 bases; unmatched junction nucleotides: 11. Germline V gene sequence: CDR1 SGHAT, CDR2 FQNNGV. CDR3 amino acids: CASSLIRGSLKNEQFF. Here the CDR3 DNA reads TGTGCCAGCAGCTTAATTCGCGGGAGCCTCAAGAATGAGCAGTTCTTC.

This clonotype turned up a few times. V and J are TRBV2 and TRBJ1-5, with unresolved D. Germline V gene sequence: CDR1 SNHLY, CDR2 FYNNEI. V was shortened by 2 bases and J by 2 bases, with 7 bases between the two germline ends. The CDR3 is 14 residues long. For the CDR3, the DNA is TGTGCCAGCAGTGAACAGACTGGCAATCAGCCCCAGCATTTT. It encodes CASSEQTGNQPQHF. Drawing the rest from reference TRBV2 and TRBJ1-5, the complete variable domain is EPEVTQTPSHQVTQMGQEVILRCVPISNHLYFYWYRQILGQKVEFLVSFYNNEISEKSEIFDDQFSVERPDGSNFTLKIRSTKLEDSAMYFCASSEQTGNQPQHFGDGTRLSIL.

In this sample, this clonotype turned up a few times. The chain links TRBV27 to TRBJ2-2, with a possible D match to TRBD1 (5 bases). Trimming stripped 8 bases from V and 4 bases from J, with 5 bases between. CDR1 is MNHEY, CDR2 SMNVEV, per germline (reference sequence). CDR3 length: 11 amino acids. CDR3 sequence: CASGATGELFF. CDR3 sequence (DNA): TGTGCCAGCGGGGCCACCGGGGAGCTGTTTTTT.